The 21 T cell receptor beta chains below all came from one sample that was sequenced in a study of T cell responses to AZD1222 COVID-19 vaccine. Sequencing was performed with immunoSEQ multiplex PCR; in TCRdb, only in-frame clones are kept and a portion is missing. The table records around 71,000 clones, around 80% of them present only once. Sample: peripheral blood, taken 28 days after the second AZD1222 dose. The receptors here all came from an adult who received the AZD1222 COVID-19 vaccine.

The rearrangement uses TRBV2 and TRBJ1-2; D may be TRBD1 (5 bases). The CDR3 extends over 13 amino acids. The V end lost 2 bases, the J end lost 5 bases, and 9 bases lay between the germline ends. CDR1 and CDR2 from the germline V gene are SNHLY and FYNNEI. CDR3 coding DNA: TGTGCCAGCAGTGAACTCAGGGCTTATGGCTACACCTTC. It is translated as CASSELRAYGYTF. Based on the CDR3 plus reference TRBV2 and TRBJ1-2, the full variable domain is EPEVTQTPSHQVTQMGQEVILRCVPISNHLYFYWYRQILGQKVEFLVSFYNNEISEKSEIFDDQFSVERPDGSNFTLKIRSTKLEDSAMYFCASSELRAYGYTFGSGTRLTVV.

The chain has TRBV11-2 and TRBJ2-3; 12 nucleotides match TRBD1. This CDR3 is built from 16 residues. V was pared by 2 bases and J by 4 bases, with 4 bases of the junction left unmatched. Germline V gene sequence: CDR1 SGHAT, CDR2 FQNNGV. The CDR3 spells CASSLRGQGAADTQYF. The CDR3 DNA reads TGTGCCAGCAGCTTACGGGGACAGGGGGCCGCAGATACGCAGTATTTT.

A few counts support this clone. CDR3 residues: CASSLTSSGYTDTQYF. CDR3 nucleotide sequence: TGTGCCAGCTCACTGACTTCTAGCGGGTACACAGATACGCAGTATTTT. V is TRBV18 and J is TRBJ2-3; 8 bases line up with TRBD2. Germline lookup yields CDR1 KGHSH and CDR2 LQKENI. V gave up 4 bases and J gave up 2 bases; unmatched junction bases: 8. This CDR3 comprises 16 residues.

V is TRBV9 and J is TRBJ2-5; a possible D gene is TRBD2 (6 bases). V lost 1 base to trimming and J lost 5 bases, with 18 bases between them. The CDR3 extends over 16 amino acids. Germline V gives CDR1 SGDLS, CDR2 YYNGEE. The CDR3: CASSVTPSGRGETQYF. As DNA, the CDR3 is TGTGCCAGCAGCGTAACCCCCTCGGGTCGGGGGGAGACCCAGTACTTC.

V usage is TRBV4-1 and J usage is TRBJ2-3; unclear D gene. This CDR3 has 15 residues. Germline V gene sequence: CDR1 MGHRA, CDR2 YSYEKL. V lost 3 bases, J lost 6 bases, and 16 bases lay in between. DNA for the CDR3: TGCGCCAGCAGCCACGGATCAGGTGCTATTGATACGCAGTATTTT. This encodes CASSHGSGAIDTQYF.

The chain joins TRBV3-1 (or the pseudogene TRBV3-2) to TRBJ2-6; TRBD1 matches at 8 bases. Trimming removed 2 bases from V and 3 bases from J; junction bases left unmatched: 3. Germline V gives CDR1 LGHDT, CDR2 YNNKEL (reference sequence). This CDR3 spans 16 amino acids. The CDR3 here is CASSQRRGLGANVLTF. In DNA, the CDR3 is TGTGCCAGCAGCCAACGCAGGGGGCTTGGGGCCAACGTCCTGACTTTC.

The chain employs TRBV5-1 and TRBJ1-1, with D perhaps TRBD1 (5 bases). CDR3 length equals 15 residues. V was pared by 1 base and J by 4 bases, with 14 bases between. Germline loops: CDR1 SGHRS, CDR2 YFSETQ. CDR3 nucleotides: TGCGCCAGCAGCTTGAGCGGCCCAGGGAGCACTGAAGCTTTCTTT. Protein sequence: CASSLSGPGSTEAFF.

The chain recombines TRBV7-9 with TRBJ1-6; D perhaps matches TRBD1 (5 bases). There are 14 residues in the CDR3. Between the trimmed V and J ends, which lost 6 bases and 7 bases, there was a span of 13 bases. Per the germline V gene, CDR1 is SEHNR and CDR2 is FQNEAQ (reference sequence). CDR3 sequence: CASRLTEANSPLHF. The CDR3, as DNA: TGTGCCAGCAGGTTGACAGAAGCCAATTCACCCCTCCACTTT. The whole variable domain, filled in from reference TRBV7-9 and TRBJ1-6, reads DTGVSQNPRHKITKRGQNVTFRCDPISEHNRLYWYRQTLGQGPEFLTYFQNEAQLEKSRLLSDRFSAERPKGSFSTLEIQRTEQGDSAMYLCASRLTEANSPLHFGNGTRLTVT.

This clone was detected a few times. The chain is built from TRBV5-4 and TRBJ1-1; 9 nucleotides align to TRBD1. Looked up from germline, CDR1 is SGHNT and CDR2 is YYREEE (reference sequence). V shed 4 bases and J 3 bases; nucleotides not matched to a gene: 4. CDR3 length: 14 amino acids. DNA of the CDR3: TGTGCCAGCAGCCCTGACAGGGGGGACACTGAAGCTTTCTTT. It translates to CASSPDRGDTEAFF.

V gene TRBV5-4 combines with J gene TRBJ1-2; TRBD1 might be the D (5 bases). CDR1 is SGHNT and CDR2 is YYREEE in the germline V gene (reference sequence). The CDR3 has 15 residues. Trimming removed 4 bases from V and 5 bases from J, with 18 bases in between. The CDR3: CASSLTTTVRYGYTF. DNA of the CDR3: TGTGCCAGCAGCCTTACCACGACAGTGCGGTATGGCTACACCTTC. The full variable domain, with the rest looked up from reference TRBV5-4 and TRBJ1-2, is ETGVTQSPTHLIKTRGQQVTLRCSSQSGHNTVSWYQQALGQGPQFIFQYYREEENGRGNFPPRFSGLQFPNYSSELNVNALELDDSALYLCASSLTTTVRYGYTFGSGTRLTVV.

The rearrangement uses TRBV7-6 and TRBJ2-3; 9 bases align to TRBD2. The CDR3 covers 17 residues. The germline V gene has CDR1 SGHVS and CDR2 FNYEAQ. The J segment lost 2 bases and the V segment lost 3 bases, leaving 9 bases of the junction unmatched. The DNA of the CDR3 is TGTGCCAGCAGCTTTTGGTCTAGCGGGGTCGACACAGATACGCAGTATTTT. Its protein is CASSFWSSGVDTDTQYF.

This chain connects TRBV19 to TRBJ1-5; D possibly corresponds to TRBD1 (6 bases). The V end was cut by 2 bases, the J end by 2 bases, with 10 bases between. CDR1 and CDR2 from the germline V gene are LNHDA and SQIVND (reference sequence). The CDR3 consists of 15 residues. The CDR3 region has the DNA TGTGCCAGTAGTATAATACAGGGAGGCAATCAGCCCCAGCATTTT. Residues: CASSIIQGGNQPQHF.

This rearrangement joins TRBV5-8 to TRBJ2-5, with D possibly matching TRBD1 (6 bases). The CDR3 length is 14 residues. Germline V CDR1 and CDR2: SGHTS, YDEGEE. The V and J ends lost 2 bases and 3 bases respectively, with 11 bases between them. This CDR3 reads CASSFGGQEETQYF. As DNA, the CDR3 is TGTGCCAGCAGCTTTGGGGGACAAGAAGAGACCCAGTACTTC.

This clone has ten or more counts. The chain joins TRBV7-9 to TRBJ2-1; 12 bases line up with TRBD2. V lost 7 bases, J lost 9 bases, and 13 bases stayed unmatched. CDR3 length equals 16 residues. Germline assignment: CDR1 SEHNR and CDR2 FQNEAQ (reference sequence). The CDR3 region is CASTPGLAGRLGEQFF. DNA for the CDR3: TGTGCCAGCACCCCAGGACTAGCGGGGCGGCTCGGTGAGCAGTTCTTC. The entire variable domain, with the rest obtained from reference TRBV7-9 and TRBJ2-1, is as follows: DTGVSQNPRHKITKRGQNVTFRCDPISEHNRLYWYRQTLGQGPEFLTYFQNEAQLEKSRLLSDRFSAERPKGSFSTLEIQRTEQGDSAMYLCASTPGLAGRLGEQFFGPGTRLTVL.

The rearrangement uses TRBV9 and TRBJ2-3, with D perhaps matching TRBD1 or TRBD2 (6 bases each). Germline V gene lookup returns CDR1 SGDLS and CDR2 YYNGEE. V was pared by 3 bases and J by 0 bases, with 14 bases between. The CDR3 extends over 16 amino acids. CDR3 DNA sequence: TGTGCCAGCAGCGCCCGGGGGCAAACGAGCACAGATACGCAGTATTTT. Its translation is CASSARGQTSTDTQYF. Combining the CDR3 with reference TRBV9 and TRBJ2-3 gives the whole variable domain DSGVTQTPKHLITATGQRVTLRCSPRSGDLSVYWYQQSLDQGLQFLIQYYNGEERAKGNILERFSAQQFPDLHSELNLSSLELGDSALYFCASSARGQTSTDTQYFGPGTRLTVL.

This chain joins TRBV3-1 (or the pseudogene TRBV3-2) and TRBJ1-1, with D hard to call. Germline CDR1 and CDR2: LGHDT and YNNKEL (reference sequence). CDR3 length: 17 residues. V gave up 4 bases and J gave up 1 base, with 19 bases separating them. The CDR3 DNA reads TGTGCCAGCAGCCGGGCTTCAGCAGGATTTGCGAACACTGAAGCTTTCTTT. Translating gives CASSRASAGFANTEAFF.

V is TRBV2 and J is TRBJ1-2; no reliable D call. V was shortened by 4 bases and J by 4 bases, with 13 bases between the two germline ends. The CDR3 runs 14 residues. Germline-derived CDR1 and CDR2 are SNHLY and FYNNEI. The CDR3 is CASSVVGQVYGYTF. As DNA, the CDR3 is TGTGCCAGCAGTGTGGTAGGGCAGGTCTATGGCTACACCTTC.

J is TRBJ1-2 and V is TRBV5-1; D remains unclear. V was shortened by 0 bases and J by 0 bases, with 12 bases between the two germline ends. CDR3 size: 16 residues. In germline, CDR1 is SGHRS, CDR2 YFSETQ. The CDR3 protein is CASSLEGRVTNYGYTF. As DNA, the CDR3 is TGCGCCAGCAGCTTGGAGGGCAGAGTCACTAACTATGGCTACACCTTC. The variable domain in full, with the rest retrieved from reference TRBV5-1 and TRBJ1-2, is KAGVTQTPRYLIKTRGQQVTLSCSPISGHRSVSWYQQTPGQGLQFLFEYFSETQRNKGNFPGRFSGRQFSNSRSEMNVSTLELGDSALYLCASSLEGRVTNYGYTFGSGTRLTVV.

The chain has TRBV6-5 and TRBJ1-1; D may be TRBD1 (6 bases). This CDR3 has 13 amino acids. V was trimmed by 6 bases and J by 1 base, leaving 9 bases between them. From germline, CDR1 is MNHEY and CDR2 SVGAGI. This chain's CDR3 is CASRPTGNTEAFF. The CDR3 region has the DNA TGTGCCAGCAGACCGACAGGGAACACTGAAGCTTTCTTT.

This clone has more than one count but fewer than ten. This rearrangement joins TRBV3-1 (or the pseudogene TRBV3-2) to TRBJ2-7; D assignment may be TRBD1 or TRBD2 (5 bases each). This CDR3 comprises 15 residues. V gave up 0 bases and J gave up 4 bases, with 13 bases separating them. Germline assignment: CDR1 LGHDT and CDR2 YNNKEL (reference sequence). CDR3 in DNA: TGTGCCAGCAGCCAAGAGAGTCGGGGCGCGTACGAGCAGTACTTC. Protein sequence: CASSQESRGAYEQYF.

This chain connects TRBV6-6 to TRBJ1-2; possibly TRBD1 for D (5 bases). CDR1 MNHNY and CDR2 SVGAGI come from the germline V gene (reference sequence). V lost 6 bases and J lost 7, with 18 bases in between. The length of the CDR3 is 14 residues. The CDR3: CASRTDVGLSGYTF. The CDR3 bases are TGTGCCAGCAGAACCGATGTGGGGCTCAGTGGCTACACCTTC.